A single sample gave rise to the 22 T cell receptor beta chains below, sequenced in a study of long-term antiretroviral therapy in people with HIV. At the survey level, the v3.0 immunoSEQ assay was run. The protocol was immunoSEQ multiplex PCR, while the TCRdb copy is restricted to in-frame clones and leaves out a portion. Found here are around 20,000 clones, roughly 80% of them singletons; the top ten hold 11% to 15%. The source was unsorted PBMCs, collected 2.9 years after starting antiretroviral therapy. Receptors originate from a woman aged 30 to 39 with HIV.

The V call is TRBV18, the J call TRBJ2-7; D is perhaps TRBD1 or TRBD2 (5 bases each). With 7 bases removed from V and 6 bases from J, the gap between germline ends came to 19 bases. CDR1 KGHSH and CDR2 LQKENI come from the germline V gene. This CDR3 region has 14 residues. CDR3 region: CASFRDAQSGEQYF. As DNA, the CDR3 is TGTGCCAGCTTTCGGGACGCCCAGAGTGGCGAGCAGTACTTC.

V is TRBV6-4 and J is TRBJ1-1; the D is unclear. CDR1 and CDR2 (germline): MRHNA, SNTAGT. The CDR3 contains 13 residues. V lost 0 bases, J lost 2 bases, and 4 bases lay in between. The DNA of the CDR3 is TGTGCCAGCAGTGACTCGGGTAACACTGAAGCTTTCTTT. Protein: CASSDSGNTEAFF.

The chain uses TRBV20-1 and TRBJ1-1; no clear D. The germline V gene has CDR1 DFQATT and CDR2 SNEGSKA (reference sequence). This CDR3 is 11 amino acids long. Trimming left V 6 bases short and J 5 bases short, with 10 bases between. The CDR3 is CSALTVTEAFF. Here the CDR3 DNA reads TGCAGTGCCCTTACGGTTACTGAAGCTTTCTTT.

CDR3 nucleotide sequence: TGTGCCAGCAGTCCAAACACAGGGGGGAATGAAAAACTGTTTTTT. Amino acid sequence: CASSPNTGGNEKLFF. The rearrangement joins TRBV28 to TRBJ1-4; 8 bases agree with TRBD1. Germline CDR1 MDHEN, CDR2 SYDVKM. J gave up 5 bases and V 5 bases, and 7 bases lay outside the gene matches. CDR3 size: 15 residues.

The genes are TRBV11-1 and TRBJ1-2, with no clear D. The V end lost 1 base, the J end lost 1 base, and 4 bases lay between the germline ends. Germline loops: CDR1 SGHAT, CDR2 FQDESV (reference sequence). The CDR3 covers 13 residues. For the CDR3, the DNA is TGTGCCAGCAGCTTAGAGCATAACTATGGCTACACCTTC. Translating gives CASSLEHNYGYTF.

The chain joins TRBV6-1 to TRBJ1-2; 12 nucleotides align to TRBD1. The V gene end was trimmed by 11 bases and the J gene end by 8 bases; junction bases not matched to a gene: 15. This CDR3 comprises 15 residues. CDR1 and CDR2 (germline): MNHNS, SASEGT. CDR3 in amino acids: CASGRGDRGLEGYTF. CDR3 DNA: TGTGCCTCCGGGAGGGGGGACAGGGGGCTTGAAGGCTACACCTTC.

The V call is TRBV29-1, the J call TRBJ1-2; weak D call: TRBD1 (6 bases). Trimming took off 7 bases at V and 4 bases at J, with 22 bases between the two ends. There are 15 residues in the CDR3. The germline gives CDR1 SQVTM, CDR2 ANQGSEA. The CDR3: CSAADRQGSIYGYTF. The CDR3 nucleotides are TGCAGCGCCGCCGACCGCCAGGGGAGCATCTATGGCTACACCTTC.

This clone is deemed medium-sized. The chain joins TRBV27 to TRBJ2-1, with D perhaps matching TRBD2 (7 bases). The germline V gene has CDR1 MNHEY and CDR2 SMNVEV (reference sequence). Between the trimmed V and J ends, which lost 2 bases and 12 bases, there was a span of 20 bases. The CDR3 has 15 residues. Written as DNA, the CDR3 is TGTGCCAGCAGTTTAGGGGGGGCGGGACCCTCTTCGCAGTTCTTC. Its protein product is CASSLGGAGPSSQFF.

CDR3 sequence reads: CASSLDGAGQGYGYTF. For the CDR3, the DNA is TGCGCCAGCAGCTTGGATGGGGCGGGACAGGGCTATGGCTACACCTTC. This rearrangement joins TRBV5-1 to TRBJ1-2; 9 bases are shared with TRBD1. Unmatched junction bases numbered 7, after V lost 0 bases and J lost 4 bases. Germline V gives CDR1 SGHRS, CDR2 YFSETQ. The CDR3 totals 16 residues.

V is TRBV19 and J is TRBJ2-3; D call uncertain. V was shortened by 3 bases and J by 10 bases, with 17 bases between the two germline ends. The CDR3 extends over 14 amino acids. Germline CDR1 is LNHDA and CDR2 is SQIVND (reference sequence). The CDR3 loop reads CASSIYSLPQAQYF. CDR3 DNA: TGTGCCAGTAGTATTTACAGCCTCCCCCAAGCGCAGTATTTT.

Here the CDR3 DNA reads TGTGCCAGCAGCTCGACCACACAGGGACACACTGAAGCTTTCTTT. It specifies CASSSTTQGHTEAFF. The chain has TRBV5-5 and TRBJ1-1; D is possibly TRBD1 (6 bases). With 3 bases removed from V and 3 bases from J, the gap between germline ends came to 15 bases. CDR3 size: 15 residues. Per germline, CDR1 SGHKS and CDR2 YYEKEE (reference sequence).

The chain employs TRBV6-5 and TRBJ1-5, with D perhaps matching TRBD1 (5 bases). This CDR3 has 12 residues. Between the trimmed V and J ends, which lost 11 bases and 3 bases, there was a span of 11 bases. Germline loops: CDR1 MNHEY, CDR2 SVGAGI. This CDR3 is CAAQGPNQPQHF. Here the CDR3 DNA reads TGTGCCGCGCAGGGACCCAATCAGCCCCAGCATTTT.

V is TRBV7-2 and J is TRBJ2-5; D unresolved. V gave up 1 base and J gave up 3 bases, with 9 bases separating them. CDR3 length: 14 residues. Per germline, CDR1 SGHTA and CDR2 FQGNSA. In DNA form, the CDR3 reads TGTGCCAGCAGCTTAGTTCGGACCAAAGAGACCCAGTACTTC. It codes for CASSLVRTKETQYF.

V gene TRBV19 combines with J gene TRBJ1-1; D ambiguous. The V gene's germline CDR1 is LNHDA and CDR2 SQIVND (reference sequence). V lost 6 bases and J 3 bases, leaving 8 bases between the germline ends. The CDR3 extends over 12 amino acids. CDR3 nucleotide sequence: TGTGCCAGTAGCGAGGGATACACTGAAGCTTTCTTT. This gives the protein CASSEGYTEAFF.

Only one count was recorded for this clone. The V and J genes are TRBV5-4 and TRBJ2-1; D is possibly TRBD2 (6 bases). Germline V lookup: CDR1 SGHNT, CDR2 YYREEE (reference sequence). V lost 7 bases, J lost 7 bases, and 15 bases lay in between. The CDR3 loop spans 13 amino acids. For the CDR3, the DNA is TGTGCCAGCTCAGCTCTTGGACTAAATGAGCAGTTCTTC. Residues: CASSALGLNEQFF.

The rearrangement links TRBV2 to TRBJ1-6; D not resolved. Germline CDR1 reads SNHLY; CDR2 reads FYNNEI. The CDR3 totals 14 residues. Trimming took off 3 bases at V and 5 bases at J, with 8 bases between the two ends. The CDR3 DNA follows: TGTGCCAGCAGTGAGGACGGTGATAATTCACCCCTCCACTTT. Translation: CASSEDGDNSPLHF.

The CDR3 sequence is CASTRDTNTEAFF. The CDR3 DNA sequence: TGCGCCAGCACACGGGACACGAACACTGAAGCTTTCTTT. The genes are TRBV5-1 and TRBJ1-1; possible D gene TRBD1, 6 bases. Germline lookup yields CDR1 SGHRS and CDR2 YFSETQ. V lost 6 bases and J 1 base, leaving 10 bases between the germline ends. The CDR3 spans 13 residues.

This chain uses TRBV7-2 with TRBJ1-2; D gene ambiguous. The germline gives CDR1 SGHTA, CDR2 FQGNSA. The CDR3 runs to 13 residues. With 4 bases removed from V and 8 bases from J, the gap between germline ends came to 14 bases. The CDR3 is CASSSEYRSGYTF. DNA for the CDR3: TGTGCCAGCAGCTCCGAGTATCGTTCCGGCTACACCTTC. The full variable domain, rest sourced from reference TRBV7-2 and TRBJ1-2, is GAGVSQSPSNKVTEKGKDVELRCDPISGHTALYWYRQSLGQGLEFLIYFQGNSAPDKSGLPSDRFSAERTGGSVSTLTIQRTQQEDSAVYLCASSSEYRSGYTFGSGTRLTVV.

The chain is built from TRBV7-4 and TRBJ2-5; tentatively, D is TRBD1 (6 bases). CDR1 and CDR2 from the germline V gene are SGHVT and SQSDAQ. This CDR3 has 15 amino acids. Trimming removed 3 bases at V and 1 base at J, with 12 bases between. CDR3 nucleotide sequence: TGTGCCAGCAGCTTTACCAGGACAGTCCAAGAGACCCAGTACTTC. Translation: CASSFTRTVQETQYF.

V and J are TRBV29-1 and TRBJ1-1, with TRBD1 as a possible D gene (5 bases). Trimming pared 0 bases from V and 1 base from J, leaving 15 bases between. This CDR3 region has 16 residues. The V gene's germline CDR1 is SQVTM and CDR2 ANQGSEA. The CDR3 DNA sequence: TGCAGCGTTGAAGATTTTGGGCAGGGCGGGAACACTGAAGCTTTCTTT. This sequence encodes CSVEDFGQGGNTEAFF. The whole variable domain, remainder taken from reference TRBV29-1 and TRBJ1-1, is SAVISQKPSRDICQRGTSLTIQCQVDSQVTMMFWYRQQPGQSLTLIATANQGSEATYESGFVIDKFPISRPNLTFSTLTVSNMSPEDSSIYLCSVEDFGQGGNTEAFFGQGTRLTVV.

The rearrangement links TRBV10-2 to TRBJ2-1; 14 positions match TRBD2. This CDR3 region has 16 residues. Germline assignment: CDR1 WSHSY and CDR2 SAAADI. V shed 4 bases and J 8 bases; nucleotides not matched to a gene: 7. CDR3 loop: CASSAGLAGARDEQFF. Written as DNA, the CDR3 is TGCGCCAGCAGTGCGGGACTAGCGGGGGCACGGGATGAGCAGTTCTTC.

In this sample, this clone turned up once. CDR3 sequence reads: CASSLGGTDTQYF. The CDR3, as DNA: TGTGCCAGCAGCTTAGGGGGCACAGATACGCAGTATTTT. This chain connects TRBV5-6 to TRBJ2-3; weak D call: TRBD1 (5 bases). The V end was cut by 2 bases, the J end by 1 base, with 5 bases between. Germline loops: CDR1 SGHDT, CDR2 YYEEEE. There are 13 residues in the CDR3.